These 29 T cell receptor beta chains were sequenced from one sample in a study of blood T cell repertoires in COVID-19. Profiling relied on immunoSEQ multiplex PCR, and the TCRdb table lists in-frame clones only, not all of them. The profile shows about 480,000 clones, roughly 90% of them singletons. Sequenced: PBMCs or T cells enriched from blood (not recorded which). The receptors were gathered from a woman aged 40 to 55 who had recovered from COVID-19.

The chain couples TRBV5-1 to TRBJ2-5; TRBD1 might be the D (6 bases). Germline CDR1 SGHRS, CDR2 YFSETQ. This CDR3 has 13 amino acids. Trimming stripped 4 bases from V and 2 bases from J, with 9 bases between. The DNA of the CDR3 is TGCGCCAGCAGCCCTGGACAGCAAGAGACCCAGTACTTC. Protein product: CASSPGQQETQYF.

The V call is TRBV6-1, the J call TRBJ2-5; possibly TRBD2 for D (6 bases). The V end lost 2 bases, the J end lost 3 bases, and 25 bases lay between the germline ends. CDR3 length: 19 residues. CDR1 and CDR2 from the germline V gene are MNHNS and SASEGT. The CDR3 is CASSELIPYPEGLKETQYF. CDR3 coding DNA: TGTGCCAGCAGTGAACTAATCCCGTATCCGGAGGGCCTGAAAGAGACCCAGTACTTC.

The chain employs TRBV2 and TRBJ2-3, with 10 bases matching TRBD2. Germline trimming cut 4 bases from V and 5 bases from J; bases unmatched to any gene: 6. Germline V gene sequence: CDR1 SNHLY, CDR2 FYNNEI. The CDR3 length is 15 residues. CDR3 loop: CASSVSGREQDTQYF. CDR3 DNA: TGTGCCAGCAGTGTAAGCGGGAGGGAGCAAGATACGCAGTATTTT.

This chain links TRBV29-1 with TRBJ2-2; D gene ambiguous. Germline loops: CDR1 SQVTM, CDR2 ANQGSEA. V lost 6 bases and J 0 bases, leaving 11 bases between the germline ends. The CDR3 totals 14 residues. The CDR3 DNA reads as TGCAGCGTCGCAGGAACCACGAACACCGGGGAGCTGTTTTTT. As protein: CSVAGTTNTGELFF.

The chain joins TRBV6-2 or TRBV6-3 to TRBJ2-7, with TRBD2 matching over 9 bases. V lost 1 base to trimming and J lost 4 bases; unmatched junction nucleotides: 11. This CDR3 is built from 17 residues. In germline, CDR1 is MNHEY, CDR2 SVGEGT. CDR3: CASSYWIILAGRYEQYF. The CDR3 bases are TGTGCCAGCAGTTACTGGATTATACTAGCGGGCCGTTACGAGCAGTACTTC.

This chain joins TRBV5-1 and TRBJ1-2; D gene unclear. V shed 2 bases and J shed 2 bases, with 7 bases lying between them. CDR3 length: 13 residues. The germline V gene encodes CDR1 SGHRS and CDR2 YFSETQ. CDR3 sequence: CASSFEGNYGYTF. The CDR3 DNA reads TGCGCCAGCAGCTTTGAGGGCAACTATGGCTACACCTTC.

The chain recombines TRBV19 with TRBJ1-5; 8 positions match TRBD1. This CDR3 has 14 amino acids. V lost 5 bases and J lost 4; bases outside the gene matches: 4. Looked up from germline, CDR1 is LNHDA and CDR2 is SQIVND (reference sequence). Written as DNA, the CDR3 is TGTGCCAGTAGTCCCGACAGGGGTAATCAGCCCCAGCATTTT. This codes for CASSPDRGNQPQHF.

This sequence joins TRBV7-9 and TRBJ2-5, with a weak D call TRBD1 (5 bases). Trimming removed 3 bases at V and 0 bases at J, with 11 bases between. Germline loops: CDR1 SEHNR, CDR2 FQNEAQ (reference sequence). The CDR3 is 15 residues long. As DNA, the CDR3 is TGTGCCAGCAGCTTTAGGTCAGGGTACCAAGAGACCCAGTACTTC. This translates into CASSFRSGYQETQYF. Based on the CDR3 plus reference TRBV7-9 and TRBJ2-5, the full variable domain is DTGVSQNPRHKITKRGQNVTFRCDPISEHNRLYWYRQTLGQGPEFLTYFQNEAQLEKSRLLSDRFSAERPKGSFSTLEIQRTEQGDSAMYLCASSFRSGYQETQYFGPGTRLLVL.

The chain recombines TRBV5-4 with TRBJ2-1; the match to TRBD2 covers 8 bases. V lost 0 bases and J lost 4; bases outside the gene matches: 6. The CDR3 runs to 16 residues. Per the germline V gene, CDR1 is SGHNT and CDR2 is YYREEE (reference sequence). CDR3 DNA sequence: TGTGCCAGCAGCTTGGCGGGGATAGCGGGATACAATGAGCAGTTCTTC. Translating it yields CASSLAGIAGYNEQFF.

V and J are TRBV19 and TRBJ1-1; D gene ambiguous. Germline V gives CDR1 LNHDA, CDR2 SQIVND (reference sequence). Trimming left V 1 base short and J 10 bases short, with 7 bases between. The CDR3 is 11 residues long. The CDR3 nucleotides read TGTGCCAGTAGTATAGGGCCCATAGCTTTCTTT. Protein sequence: CASSIGPIAFF.

The V and J genes are TRBV18 and TRBJ2-5, with 7 bases aligning to TRBD2. The CDR3 extends over 15 amino acids. Germline assignment: CDR1 KGHSH and CDR2 LQKENI. With 0 bases clipped from V and 6 bases from J, the junction kept 7 bases outside the gene matches. Written as DNA, the CDR3 is TGTGCCAGCTCACCACCGATAGAGGGAGGGCAGACCCAGTACTTC. This codes for CASSPPIEGGQTQYF.

The CDR3 region has the DNA TGCGCCAGCAGCCTAAGGACAGGGGACGAAGCTTTCTTT. Translating gives CASSLRTGDEAFF. The V gene is TRBV4-3, the J gene TRBJ1-1, with TRBD1 matching over 9 bases. The V gene end was trimmed by 4 bases and the J gene end by 8 bases; junction bases not matched to a gene: 5. CDR1 LGHNA and CDR2 YSLEER come from the germline V gene. The CDR3 contains 13 residues.

The genes are TRBV3-1 (or the pseudogene TRBV3-2) and TRBJ2-7; TRBD2 matches at 12 bases. The CDR3 covers 19 residues. The junction had 18 bases not matched to a gene; V was cut back by 4 bases and J by 5 bases. Germline CDR1 reads LGHDT; CDR2 reads YNNKEL (reference sequence). In nucleotides, the CDR3 is TGTGCCAGCAGCCCCGGATTCCTAGCGGGAGGGCCTTTTGATCACGAGCAGTACTTC. It codes for CASSPGFLAGGPFDHEQYF.

This chain connects TRBV6-5 to TRBJ1-2; a possible D gene is TRBD1 (6 bases). Germline V gives CDR1 MNHEY, CDR2 SVGAGI. V lost 1 base to trimming and J lost 4 bases, with 10 bases between them. The CDR3 consists of 14 residues. DNA for the CDR3: TGTGCCAGCAGTTACTTGCTGGGGGCCTATGGCTACACCTTC. Residues: CASSYLLGAYGYTF.

This chain links TRBV2 with TRBJ1-2; D unclear. CDR1 is SNHLY and CDR2 is FYNNEI in the germline V gene. The V gene lost 7 bases and the J gene lost 4 bases, with 10 bases spanning the gap. This CDR3 comprises 12 residues. The CDR3 protein is CASTEGGYGYTF. The CDR3 coding sequence is TGTGCCAGCACCGAGGGCGGCTATGGCTACACCTTC.

V usage is TRBV15 and J usage is TRBJ1-4; D is unclear. Germline V gene data show CDR1 as LNHNV and CDR2 as YYDKDF (reference sequence). The V and J ends lost 5 bases and 0 bases respectively, with 4 bases between them. This CDR3 has 13 amino acids. CDR3: CATSPATNEKLFF. In nucleotides, the CDR3 is TGTGCCACCAGCCCTGCAACTAATGAAAAACTGTTTTTT.

The chain combines TRBV7-8 with TRBJ2-3; D gene ambiguous. V was clipped by 2 bases and J by 4 bases, with 10 bases between them. The CDR3 spans 14 residues. Germline CDR1 is SGHVS and CDR2 is FQNEAQ. This CDR3 is CASSLSARADTQYF. The CDR3 DNA reads TGTGCCAGCAGCTTAAGCGCTCGGGCAGATACGCAGTATTTT.

This chain joins TRBV11-3 and TRBJ1-5; TRBD1 agrees at 9 bases. The V gene end was trimmed by 1 base and the J gene end by 4 bases; junction bases not matched to a gene: 8. The germline CDR1 and CDR2 sequences are SGHNT and YENEEA. CDR3 length equals 17 residues. The CDR3 DNA reads TGTGCCAGCAGCTTAGCTAGGGGACAGGGAACGAATCAGCCCCAGCATTTT. This translates into CASSLARGQGTNQPQHF.

The chain links TRBV7-9 to TRBJ2-3; 9 bases are shared with TRBD2. This CDR3 has 16 amino acids. V shed 5 bases and J 6 bases; nucleotides not matched to a gene: 12. The germline gives CDR1 SEHNR, CDR2 FQNEAQ (reference sequence). CDR3 loop: CASSISSGAGGDTQYF. In DNA form, the CDR3 reads TGTGCCAGCAGCATCTCTAGCGGGGCAGGGGGGGATACGCAGTATTTT. The whole variable domain, remainder taken from reference TRBV7-9 and TRBJ2-3, is DTGVSQNPRHKITKRGQNVTFRCDPISEHNRLYWYRQTLGQGPEFLTYFQNEAQLEKSRLLSDRFSAERPKGSFSTLEIQRTEQGDSAMYLCASSISSGAGGDTQYFGPGTRLTVL.

The chain recombines TRBV7-9 with TRBJ1-2, with D hard to call. The V gene's germline CDR1 is SEHNR and CDR2 FQNEAQ (reference sequence). The CDR3 runs to 17 residues. V was pared by 2 bases and J by 4 bases, with 20 bases between. The CDR3: CASSLFPTSGRGYGYTF. The CDR3, as DNA: TGTGCCAGCAGCTTATTCCCGACCTCCGGGCGGGGCTATGGCTACACCTTC.

Written as DNA, the CDR3 is TGTGCCAGCAGCGCAGGAGAAACAGGGGGCTGGGAGACCCAGTACTTC. Protein product: CASSAGETGGWETQYF. The V call is TRBV9, the J call TRBJ2-5, with TRBD1 matching over 9 bases. V was clipped by 3 bases and J by 5 bases; unmatched bases: 11. The CDR3 consists of 16 residues. Germline loops: CDR1 SGDLS, CDR2 YYNGEE.

J is TRBJ2-5 and V is TRBV19; a weak D match, TRBD2 (5 bases). Germline-derived CDR1 and CDR2 are LNHDA and SQIVND (reference sequence). This CDR3 is 15 amino acids long. V lost 0 bases to trimming and J lost 4 bases, with 12 bases between them. CDR3 loop: CASSIERGLPETQYF. DNA for the CDR3: TGTGCCAGTAGTATAGAACGGGGTCTGCCAGAGACCCAGTACTTC.

This sequence joins TRBV18 and TRBJ1-4; TRBD1 is a possible D gene (6 bases). Germline CDR1 KGHSH, CDR2 LQKENI. V was shortened by 5 bases and J by 8 bases, with 15 bases between the two germline ends. The CDR3 is made up of 14 amino acids. CDR3 DNA sequence: TGTGCCAGCTCATCAACAGGGTATGGGGAAAAACTGTTTTTT. Translation gives CASSSTGYGEKLFF. Filled out from reference TRBV18 and TRBJ1-4, the complete variable domain reads NAGVMQNPRHLVRRRGQEARLRCSPMKGHSHVYWYRQLPEEGLKFMVYLQKENIIDESGMPKERFSAEFPKEGPSILRIQQVVRGDSAAYFCASSSTGYGEKLFFGSGTQLSVL.

In this sample, this clone turned up a few times. The V call is TRBV20-1, the J call TRBJ2-3; D is undetermined. The CDR3 totals 11 residues. CDR1 and CDR2 (germline): DFQATT, SNEGSKA (reference sequence). Deletions cut 5 bases from V and 11 bases from J, with 14 bases between. CDR3 coding DNA: TGCAGTGCTGGTCCTCGACATAGGCAGTATTTT. It yields the protein CSAGPRHRQYF.

The chain carries TRBV9 and TRBJ1-2, with 8 bases aligning to TRBD1. The CDR3 loop spans 15 amino acids. The germline CDR1 and CDR2 sequences are SGDLS and YYNGEE. V was pared by 4 bases and J by 8 bases, with 13 bases of the junction left unmatched. Here the CDR3 DNA reads TGTGCCAGCAGCCCAGGACAGGGTGAGGTCGCCGGCTACACCTTC. Translation gives CASSPGQGEVAGYTF.

The rearrangement joins TRBV11-3 to TRBJ2-1, with TRBD2 identical over 8 bases. The ends lost 5 bases at V and 5 bases at J; junction bases unmatched: 8. The germline CDR1 and CDR2 sequences are SGHNT and YENEEA. The CDR3 spans 15 residues. CDR3 nucleotides: TGTGCCAGCAGCCACACCGGGACTAGTAACAATGAGCAGTTCTTC. It yields the protein CASSHTGTSNNEQFF.

The J gene is TRBJ2-7, the V gene TRBV24-1, with no clear D. Trimming pared 5 bases from V and 7 bases from J, leaving 14 bases between. Germline values: CDR1 KGHDR, CDR2 SFDVKD. There are 13 residues in the CDR3. CDR3 sequence (DNA): TGTGCCACCAGTGGTCCTAACTCGTATGAGCAGTACTTC. As protein: CATSGPNSYEQYF.

The rearrangement uses TRBV4-3 and TRBJ1-2; no reliable D call. CDR3 length: 14 amino acids. Germline V gene lookup returns CDR1 LGHNA and CDR2 YSLEER. Trimming stripped 0 bases from V and 7 bases from J, with 12 bases between. CDR3 residues: CASSQDRVYSGYTF. CDR3 bases: TGCGCCAGCAGCCAAGATAGAGTGTATAGTGGCTACACCTTC.

Here the CDR3 reads CASSVQVGYEQYF. The CDR3 bases are TGTGCCAGCAGCGTACAGGTGGGCTACGAGCAGTACTTC. V is TRBV9 and J is TRBJ2-7; D remains ambiguous. CDR1 SGDLS and CDR2 YYNGEE come from the germline V gene. The CDR3 consists of 13 residues. With 1 base removed from V and 3 bases from J, the gap between germline ends came to 8 bases.